This is a list of T cell receptor beta chains from one sample in a study of naive and memory T cell subsets. TCRdb recomputed calls from the UMI-ligation and nested PCR reads with MiXCR, one row per CDR3 protein. The sample records 150,000 or so distinct CDR3 sequences, 22% being singletons. Sequences were obtained from naive CD4+ T cells from blood. These receptors originate from a human donor in good health. Both conserved end residues are part of each CDR3. A D gene is named only where the DNA matches it firmly. The size of a clone is reported for some rows only, either as once, few or many, or as a class for expanded clones.

d_gene	v_gene	abundance	j_gene	CDR3nt	CDR3aa
-	TRBV7-2	-	TRBJ1-1	TGTGCCAGCAGCTTCAGATCGGGACGGCTGAACACTGAAGCTTTCTTT	CASSFRSGRLNTEAFF
TRBD2	TRBV7-8	-	TRBJ2-3	TGTGCCAGCCTTCGGGGGGTTGCAGATACGCAGTATTTT	CASLRGVADTQYF
-	TRBV7-2	-	TRBJ2-3	TGTGCCAGCAGCTTAAGCGGACCGGGCACAGATACGCAGTATTTT	CASSLSGPGTDTQYF
TRBD2	TRBV28	few	TRBJ2-7	TGTGCCAGCAGTTTACCCCTAGCGGGAGGTTTGGACTTC	CASSLPLAGGLDF
TRBD2	TRBV29-1	few	TRBJ2-1	TGCAGCGTTGACTCGGGGCGACTAGCGGGAGGGTATGAGCAGTTCTTC	CSVDSGRLAGGYEQFF
TRBD2	TRBV29-1	-	TRBJ2-2	TGCAGCGTTGAAGATCGGGAGCGGGACGGCGGGGAGCTGTTTTTT	CSVEDRERDGGELFF
TRBD2	TRBV28	few	TRBJ2-3	TGTGCCAGCAGTACGAGGACTAGCGGTCTCACAGATACGCAGTATTTT	CASSTRTSGLTDTQYF
-	TRBV5-1	few	TRBJ2-1	TGCGCCAGCAGCGGGCAGGCTGGTTACAATGAGCAGTTCTTC	CASSGQAGYNEQFF
-	TRBV6-5	few	TRBJ2-5	TGTGCCAGCAGTTACAGGCCCTACCAAGAGACCCAGTACTTC	CASSYRPYQETQYF
TRBD1	TRBV24-1	few	TRBJ2-7	TGTGCCACCAGGACCCGACAGGGGGGTTGCTACGAGCAGTACTTC	CATRTRQGGCYEQYF
TRBD1	TRBV7-9	-	TRBJ2-7	TGTGCCAGCAGCCCAGGGGGCGTCGGGGCCGAGCAGTACTTC	CASSPGGVGAEQYF
TRBD2	TRBV20-1	many	TRBJ2-5	TGCAGTGCTAGAGAACTAGCGGGCCAAGAGACCCAGTACTTC	CSARELAGQETQYF
-	TRBV11-2	few	TRBJ2-7	TGTGCCAGCAGCTTTGACTCTGGGGGGCATATGACCTACGAGCAGTACTTC	CASSFDSGGHMTYEQYF
-	TRBV28	few	TRBJ2-3	TGTGCCAGCAGCAAGACGGGACGCTACACAGATACGCAGTATTTT	CASSKTGRYTDTQYF
-	TRBV30	-	TRBJ2-2	TGTGCCTGGAGTAGGTGGACGGCGAACACCGGGGAGCTGTTTTTT	CAWSRWTANTGELFF
-	TRBV5-5	-	TRBJ1-2	TGTGCCAGCGGAGTACAGGGTAGTTACTATGGCTACACCTTC	CASGVQGSYYGYTF
-	TRBV20-1	once	TRBJ1-1	TGCAGTGCTAGAGTTCGGACCGACGGTGAAGCTTTCTTT	CSARVRTDGEAFF
-	TRBV20-1	many	TRBJ2-5	TGCAGTGCCACCCCGGCAGGGCCCAGATATGCGACCCAGTACTTC	CSATPAGPRYATQYF
TRBD1	TRBV6-1	few	TRBJ2-7	TGTGCCAGTTTTACCCGGGACAGGGGACACGAGCAGTACTTC	CASFTRDRGHEQYF
-	TRBV28	-	TRBJ1-6	TGTGCCAGCAGCGCAGGGATCATCAATTCACCCCTCCACTTT	CASSAGIINSPLHF
-	TRBV12-3/TRBV12-4	-	TRBJ1-5	TGTGCCAGCAGTTTACCGCAGGGCCGCAATCAGCCCCAGCATTTT	CASSLPQGRNQPQHF
TRBD2	TRBV20-1	-	TRBJ2-7	TGCAGTGCTAGAGATCGGAGGGGAGGGTCCTACGAGCAGTACTTC	CSARDRRGGSYEQYF
-	TRBV2	-	TRBJ2-5	TGTGCCAGCAGTGAAGCGCTTTCGCGGCGTGAGACCCAGTACTTC	CASSEALSRRETQYF
-	TRBV4-3	-	TRBJ1-4	TGCGCCAGCAGCCAAGACCAGGGCAGTGAAAAACTGTTTTTT	CASSQDQGSEKLFF
-	TRBV27	-	TRBJ1-5	TGTGCCAGCAGCGCTGTAGGGAGACGTCGGGGTCAGCCCCAGCATTTT	CASSAVGRRRGQPQHF
TRBD2	TRBV20-1	few	TRBJ2-4	TGCAGTGCTAGAGTGGCTTTCGGGACTAGCCTTGAACTAGCCAAAAACATTCAGTACTTC	CSARVAFGTSLELAKNIQYF
-	TRBV5-1	-	TRBJ2-2	TGCGCCAGCAGCTTTACACGGGACGTCGTGGCCGGGGAGCTGTTTTTT	CASSFTRDVVAGELFF
-	TRBV27	few	TRBJ2-3	TGTGCCAGCAGGACACCCCTTGGTACAGATACGCAGTATTTT	CASRTPLGTDTQYF
TRBD1	TRBV5-1	-	TRBJ1-3	TGCGCCAGCAGCGATACAGGGGCGACCTCTGGAAACACCATATATTTT	CASSDTGATSGNTIYF
-	TRBV2	-	TRBJ2-7	TGTGCCAGCAGTGAGGGGGCCGTGGCTCTCTACGAGCAGTACTTC	CASSEGAVALYEQYF
-	TRBV5-1	many	TRBJ2-2	TGCGCCAGCAGCTTGAGTCCGGGGGCTATCGGGGAGCTGTTTTTT	CASSLSPGAIGELFF
TRBD1	TRBV11-2	few	TRBJ2-2	TGTGCCAGCAGCCTATCCGGGACAGGCGTCACCGGGGAGCTGTTTTTT	CASSLSGTGVTGELFF
-	TRBV5-1	many	TRBJ2-1	TGCGCCAGCAGCTTGAACACAGGGTCAACCTACAATGAGCAGTTCTTC	CASSLNTGSTYNEQFF
-	TRBV25-1	-	TRBJ2-1	TGTGCCAGCATGCCTAGCCCGGGTAATGAGCAGTTCTTC	CASMPSPGNEQFF
-	TRBV5-4	-	TRBJ2-7	TGTGCCAGCAGCCGGACCGGGCCAGATTACGAGCAGTACTTC	CASSRTGPDYEQYF
TRBD1	TRBV12-3/TRBV12-4	few	TRBJ1-5	TGTGCCAGCAGTGTAGGACAGGGATATCAGCCCCAGCATTTT	CASSVGQGYQPQHF
TRBD2	TRBV6-5	many	TRBJ2-7	TGTGCCAGCAGTTACTTCAGATCCAGCGGGAGTAGCGAGCAGTACTTC	CASSYFRSSGSSEQYF
TRBD2	TRBV3-1	-	TRBJ2-3	TGTGCCAGCAGCCGGGGACTAGCGGGAGGGCTAGGCGCAGATACGCAGTATTTT	CASSRGLAGGLGADTQYF
-	TRBV3-1	few	TRBJ2-1	TGTGCCACCCTAGCGAAGGGGAATACCAATGAGCAGTTCTTC	CATLAKGNTNEQFF
TRBD2	TRBV20-1	-	TRBJ2-5	TGCAGCGCAGCGGGAGAGTACCAAGAGACCCAGTACTTC	CSAAGEYQETQYF
-	TRBV20-1	many	TRBJ2-4	TGCAGTGCTAGTTATTTTGCGGCCAAAAACATTCAGTACTTC	CSASYFAAKNIQYF